A single sample gave rise to the 26 T cell receptor beta chains below, sequenced in a study of regulatory T cells in long-lasting Graves disease. CDR3-region Arm-PCR and iRepertoire HTBI primers produced the TCR beta libraries. TCRdb redid the calling of the multiplex PCR reads with MiXCR, one entry per CDR3 protein. The sample shows around 430,000 distinct CDR3 sequences, 20% to 25% of them seen only once. Time point: persistent/refractory GD, antithyroid drugs over 5 years with positive TRAb. RNA extracted from PBMCs served as the sequencing template. Source: peripheral blood mononuclear cells (PBMCs), taken when the disease was refractory, from a patient treated with antithyroid drugs. These receptors came from a female donor with Graves disease.

This clonotype was counted ten times or more. The chain couples TRBV6-1 to TRBJ1-5, with TRBD1 identical over 7 bases. This CDR3 contains 17 residues. With 4 bases clipped from V and 0 bases from J, the junction kept 9 bases outside the gene matches. CDR1 and CDR2 from the germline V gene are MNHNS and SASEGT. CDR3 loop: CASSGPDRRYSNQPQHF. The CDR3 region has the DNA TGTGCCAGCAGTGGACCGGACAGGCGCTATAGCAATCAGCCCCAGCATTTT.

Worth noting for this clonotype: A read error is possible here, since a much larger clone lies one base away. The rearrangement uses TRBV12-3 or TRBV12-4 and TRBJ1-1; the D gene is possibly TRBD1 (5 bases). The CDR3 has 13 amino acids. The CDR3 sequence: CASSLQGFTEALF. As DNA, the CDR3 is TGTGCCAGCAGTTTACAGGGTTTCACTGAAGCTCTCTTT.

The chain combines TRBV6-2 or TRBV6-3 with TRBJ2-2; TRBD2 matches at 9 bases. The CDR3 length is 18 residues. CDR1 is MNHEY, CDR2 SVGEGT, per germline. The V segment lost 2 bases and the J segment 7 bases; nucleotides outside the gene matches: 14. CDR3 sequence reads: CASSYPTRGRVKDGELFF. The CDR3 DNA reads as TGTGCCAGCAGTTACCCCACTCGCGGGAGGGTAAAGGACGGGGAGCTGTTTTTT.

This clonotype was seen ten or more times. The chain joins TRBV29-1 to TRBJ1-1; D is ambiguous. CDR1 is SQVTM and CDR2 is ANQGSEA in the germline V gene. V was clipped by 6 bases and J by 0 bases, with 11 bases between them. The CDR3 is made up of 13 amino acids. CDR3 bases: TGCAGCGTCAGGACTCTTATGAACACTGAAGCTTTCTTT. It encodes CSVRTLMNTEAFF.

The chain has TRBV7-9 and TRBJ2-2; 7 bases fit TRBD2. The CDR3 contains 17 residues. Germline V gene lookup returns CDR1 SEHNR and CDR2 FQNEAQ (reference sequence). V shed 5 bases and J 4 bases; nucleotides not matched to a gene: 13. CDR3 amino acids: CASSPEGGASGTGELFF. The CDR3 DNA is TGTGCCAGCAGCCCCGAGGGAGGGGCGAGCGGCACCGGGGAGCTGTTTTTT.

This clonotype came up many times. The chain combines TRBV3-1 with TRBJ2-5, with D perhaps matching TRBD2 (5 bases). Trimming pared 4 bases from V and 5 bases from J, leaving 8 bases between. Germline V gives CDR1 LGHDT, CDR2 YNNKEL (reference sequence). The CDR3 loop spans 12 amino acids. CDR3 amino acids: CASSRTSETQYF. In DNA, the CDR3 is TGTGCCAGCAGCCGGACTTCGGAGACCCAGTACTTC.

This clonotype was seen at least ten times. The chain couples TRBV28 to TRBJ2-7; 8 positions agree with TRBD1. V lost 4 bases to trimming and J lost 1 base; unmatched junction nucleotides: 6. Germline loops: CDR1 MDHEN, CDR2 SYDVKM. The CDR3 runs 15 residues. CDR3 DNA: TGTGCCAGCAGTTCTCCAGGGGGCGCATCCTACGAGCAGTACTTC. Amino acids: CASSSPGGASYEQYF.

This clonotype was counted only a few times. The V and J genes are TRBV30 and TRBJ2-6; D perhaps matches TRBD2 (5 bases). The germline V gene has CDR1 GTSNPN and CDR2 SVGIG (reference sequence). The CDR3 totals 16 residues. V was pared by 1 base and J by 3 bases, with 13 bases between. As DNA, the CDR3 is TGTGCCTGGAGTGGGGTCCTCGGAGGTGGGGCCAACGTCCTGACTTTC. Translating it yields CAWSGVLGGGANVLTF.

The V gene is TRBV9, the J gene TRBJ2-2, with D maybe TRBD1 (6 bases). V was pared by 2 bases and J by 5 bases, with 13 bases between. Germline CDR1 reads SGDLS; CDR2 reads YYNGEE. The CDR3 length is 15 residues. The CDR3 spells CASSVPGDITGELFF. CDR3 bases: TGTGCCAGCAGCGTGCCAGGGGACATAACCGGGGAGCTGTTTTTT.

In its sample, this clonotype was seen once. The chain has TRBV30 and TRBJ1-1; TRBD1 might be the D (6 bases). Germline assignment: CDR1 GTSNPN and CDR2 SVGIG (reference sequence). V was clipped by 3 bases and J by 1 base, with 12 bases between them. The CDR3 runs to 14 residues. This CDR3 reads CAWSVGGENTEAFF. Here the CDR3 DNA reads TGTGCCTGGAGCGTAGGGGGAGAGAACACTGAAGCTTTCTTT.

This clonotype appeared many times. The CDR3 protein is CSATRGYQETQYF. CDR3 sequence (DNA): TGCAGTGCGACCAGGGGGTACCAAGAGACCCAGTACTTC. The V gene is TRBV20-1, the J gene TRBJ2-5; 7 positions match TRBD1. CDR1 is DFQATT, CDR2 SNEGSKA, per germline (reference sequence). After removal of 6 bases from V and 0 bases from J, the junction contained 4 bases not matched to a gene. This CDR3 has 13 residues.

This clonotype was picked up a small number of times. The chain couples TRBV14 to TRBJ1-6; no reliable D call. V dropped 4 bases and J dropped 8 bases, with 15 bases sitting between them. Germline values: CDR1 SGHDN, CDR2 FVKESK. There are 15 residues in the CDR3. CDR3 in amino acids: CASSPLFGNHSPLHF. The CDR3 DNA sequence: TGTGCCAGCAGCCCTCTCTTTGGGAATCATTCACCCCTCCACTTT.

V is TRBV6-5 and J is TRBJ1-5; tentative D call: TRBD1 (5 bases). Germline V gene data show CDR1 as MNHEY and CDR2 as SVGAGI. This CDR3 spans 15 amino acids. Trimming cost V 0 bases and J 0 bases, with 6 bases left between them. The CDR3 spells CASSYSTDSNQPQHF. Here the CDR3 DNA reads TGTGCCAGCAGTTACTCGACAGATAGCAATCAGCCCCAGCATTTT.

This clonotype was seen many times. This sequence joins TRBV6-5 and TRBJ2-5; tentatively, D is TRBD2 (6 bases). Germline V CDR1 and CDR2: MNHEY, SVGAGI. This CDR3 region has 15 residues. Trimming pared 2 bases from V and 2 bases from J, leaving 12 bases between. The CDR3 region is CASSYPTGLQETQYF. The DNA for the CDR3 is TGTGCCAGCAGTTACCCGACCGGACTACAAGAGACCCAGTACTTC.

The J gene is TRBJ2-5, the V gene TRBV6-5; 9 bases agree with TRBD2. The junction had 7 bases not matched to a gene; V was cut back by 4 bases and J by 4 bases. CDR3 length equals 15 residues. Germline V lookup: CDR1 MNHEY, CDR2 SVGAGI. The CDR3 DNA sequence: TGTGCCAGCAGTTTAGCGGGGGACACGTTAGAGACCCAGTACTTC. This encodes CASSLAGDTLETQYF.

The V and J genes are TRBV18 and TRBJ2-2; D perhaps matches TRBD1 (6 bases). The V end was cut by 1 base, the J end by 7 bases, with 10 bases between. The CDR3 extends over 14 amino acids. Per germline, CDR1 KGHSH and CDR2 LQKENI. The CDR3 region is CASSPLTGGGELFF. The CDR3 region has the DNA TGTGCCAGCTCACCACTGACAGGCGGCGGGGAGCTGTTTTTT.

This chain joins TRBV27 and TRBJ2-7, with D tentatively TRBD2 (6 bases). This CDR3 spans 13 amino acids. V was pared by 4 bases and J by 1 base, with 8 bases between. Germline V gives CDR1 MNHEY, CDR2 SMNVEV (reference sequence). Written as DNA, the CDR3 is TGTGCCAGCAGTTGGAGGGATTCCTACGAGCAGTACTTC. Its translation: CASSWRDSYEQYF.

The chain joins TRBV6-2 or TRBV6-3 to TRBJ1-3, with TRBD1 as a possible D gene (5 bases). CDR1 and CDR2 from the germline V gene are MNHEY and SVGEGT. The CDR3 is 15 amino acids. Deletions cut 2 bases from V and 4 bases from J, with 12 bases between. Written as DNA, the CDR3 is TGTGCCAGCAGTTACGACCCAGGGAGCGGAAACACCATATATTTT. It specifies CASSYDPGSGNTIYF.

The gene calls are TRBV7-6 and TRBJ2-2; unclear D gene. Trimming shortened V by 7 bases and J by 7 bases, and 10 bases separated the two germline ends. This CDR3 is 12 amino acids long. CDR1 is SGHVS and CDR2 is FNYEAQ in the germline V gene. The CDR3, as DNA: TGTGCCAGCACTTCCCACGGCGGGGAGCTGTTTTTT. It codes for CASTSHGGELFF.

In its sample, this clonotype was seen a few times. V and J are TRBV7-8 and TRBJ1-5, with TRBD1 matching over 9 bases. V shed 7 bases and J 0 bases; nucleotides not matched to a gene: 4. The CDR3 has 15 residues. Germline V gene lookup returns CDR1 SGHVS and CDR2 FQNEAQ. The CDR3 DNA sequence: TGTGCCAGCAACCCGGGACAGGGTAGCAATCAGCCCCAGCATTTT. Translated: CASNPGQGSNQPQHF.

The chain joins TRBV7-9 to TRBJ2-5; D possibly corresponds to TRBD1 (5 bases). Per germline, CDR1 SEHNR and CDR2 FQNEAQ (reference sequence). The CDR3 runs 15 residues. Between the trimmed V and J ends, which lost 5 bases and 1 base, there was a span of 14 bases. The CDR3 loop is CASSQQGSPQETQYF. Here the CDR3 DNA reads TGTGCCAGCAGCCAGCAGGGTTCACCCCAAGAGACCCAGTACTTC.

V and J are TRBV5-1 and TRBJ2-3, with unresolved D. Germline values: CDR1 SGHRS, CDR2 YFSETQ. V was pared by 6 bases and J by 6 bases, with 8 bases between. This CDR3 contains 11 residues. The DNA of the CDR3 is TGCGCCAGCACCGGGTGGGATACGCAGTATTTT. It translates to CASTGWDTQYF. Combining the CDR3 with reference TRBV5-1 and TRBJ2-3 gives the whole variable domain KAGVTQTPRYLIKTRGQQVTLSCSPISGHRSVSWYQQTPGQGLQFLFEYFSETQRNKGNFPGRFSGRQFSNSRSEMNVSTLELGDSALYLCASTGWDTQYFGPGTRLTVL.

With regard to this clonotype: Since a much larger clone is just one base distant, this may be a read error. This chain connects TRBV2 to TRBJ2-7; weak D call: TRBD1 (6 bases). This CDR3 contains 14 residues. The germline gives CDR1 SNHLY, CDR2 FYNNEI. The CDR3 DNA is TGTGCCGGCAGGACGGTGGGGGCTCGCTACGAGCAGTACTTC. This gives the protein CAGRTVGARYEQYF.

The chain couples TRBV7-3 to TRBJ2-2, with D possibly being TRBD1 (5 bases). The CDR3 has 13 amino acids. V was clipped by 4 bases and J by 4 bases, with 7 bases between them. From germline, CDR1 is SGHTA and CDR2 FQGTGA. The CDR3, as DNA: TGTGCCAGCAGCTGGACATCCACCGGGGAGCTGTTTTTT. It yields the protein CASSWTSTGELFF.

This clonotype has a count of ten or more. The chain links TRBV28 to TRBJ1-1; D not certain. Per the germline V gene, CDR1 is MDHEN and CDR2 is SYDVKM. The CDR3 runs to 12 residues. V was cut by 6 bases and J by 4 bases, with 9 bases left in between. Here the CDR3 reads CASSLQLTEAFF. The CDR3 region has the DNA TGTGCCAGCAGCCTACAGCTCACTGAAGCTTTCTTT.

The sample holds many counts of this clonotype. V and J are TRBV6-1 and TRBJ1-2; 7 nucleotides align to TRBD1. The length of the CDR3 is 14 residues. The germline gives CDR1 MNHNS, CDR2 SASEGT. With V trimmed by 5 bases and J by 2 bases, 5 bases remained unmatched. CDR3 sequence (DNA): TGTGCCAGCAGTCGACAGGGCAGGAACTATGGCTACACCTTC. Amino acid sequence: CASSRQGRNYGYTF.